This T cell receptor beta chain was sequenced for a study of blood T cell repertoires in COVID-19. Study-level information: Sources were T cells, B-cell-depleted T cells, or PBMCs; the material itself was cDNA or gDNA.

Participants came from about two dozen US areas, aged about 18 to 100 years. In the authors' methods: Amplification of reference gene primers provided the estimated nucleated cell counts. Profiled with immunoSEQ multiplex PCR; TCRdb holds only in-frame clones, not every one. From that table come the V and J calls and clone size; the DNA was used to work out D and trimming. The sample has about 330,000 clones; about 87% are singletons. From germline, CDR1 is SEHNR and CDR2 FQNEAQ (reference sequence). The CDR3 is made up of 15 amino acids. Trimming shortened V by 4 bases and J by 8 bases, and 15 bases separated the two germline ends.

Sequenced input: PBMCs or T cells enriched from blood (not recorded which). The chain employs TRBV7-9 and TRBJ1-6; TRBD1 might be the D (5 bases). This sequence was found in a woman younger than 45 who had recovered from COVID-19. The CDR3 DNA follows: TGTGCCAGCAGCTCATGGGTTGGGGCGTATTCACCCCTCCACTTT. Translated, it gives CASSSWVGAYSPLHF.